Listed here is a single T cell receptor (beta chain). Germline-derived CDR1 and CDR2 are MGHRA and YSYEKL. The CDR3 runs to 16 residues. Unmatched junction bases numbered 10, after V lost 0 bases and J lost 8 bases. The sample belongs to a study of OX40 agonist ivuxolimab in advanced cancers. For the study at large: The study enrolled dose-escalation patients with hepatocellular carcinoma, melanoma, renal cell or head and neck cancer.

Here immunoSEQ multiplex PCR was the method, and the copy in TCRdb shows in-frame clones only, minus some. The sample has 15,000 or so clones; roughly 82% are singletons. This specimen was CD4+ or CD8+ T cells sorted from blood, taken in a trial of the OX40 agonist ivuxolimab. The chain has TRBV4-1 and TRBJ2-1, with TRBD2 matching over 7 bases. The sequence was collected from an adult with an advanced solid tumor such as melanoma, head and neck, liver or kidney cancer. The CDR3: CASSQDLGRGVDEQFF. DNA for the CDR3: TGCGCCAGCAGCCAAGACTTGGGACGGGGGGTAGATGAGCAGTTCTTC.